Below are 19 T cell receptor beta chains sequenced from a single sample in a study of vaccination and CD4 T cells after COVID-19. An Oncomine TCR Beta short-read assay was used to sequence the DNA from cultured CD4+ T cells. Each CDR3 protein gets one entry after TCRdb re-called the PCR reads with MiXCR. In the table there are 20,000 to 25,000 distinct CDR3 sequences, 46% of which are singletons. For these TCRs, the target antigens are not known. Time point described: late sampling 161 to 241 days after vaccination in a few convalescent patients. The sample's treatment: approximately 9-day PBMC culture with coronavirus spike peptide pools or control peptides (ViraFEST assay). This specimen consisted of CD4+ T cells from blood, cultured in vitro, obtained about 7 months after SARS-CoV-2 vaccination. The source of these receptors is a human donor who had recovered from COVID-19.

J is TRBJ1-1 and V is TRBV28, with unresolved D. The V end was cut by 5 bases, the J end by 2 bases, with 0 bases between. This CDR3 spans 10 amino acids. CDR1 is MDHEN and CDR2 is SYDVKM in the germline V gene. DNA of the CDR3: TGTGCCAGCAGTAACACTGAAGCTTTCTTT. Residues: CASSNTEAFF.

The chain joins TRBV6-2 or TRBV6-3 to TRBJ1-5; 7 nucleotides match TRBD1. Germline V lookup: CDR1 MNHEY, CDR2 SVGEGT. Losses at the gene ends were 2 bases for V and 5 bases for J; bases not matched to a gene: 6. The CDR3 totals 15 residues. The CDR3 DNA is TGTGCCAGCAGTTACAGAGGGGGCAGGTATCAGCCCCAGCATTTT. Translated, it gives CASSYRGGRYQPQHF.

This clonotype was detected only a few times. The chain employs TRBV6-5 and TRBJ2-3, with 7 bases that match TRBD2. V lost 2 bases to trimming and J lost 6 bases; unmatched junction nucleotides: 8. Germline CDR1 is MNHEY and CDR2 is SVGAGI. The CDR3 is made up of 15 amino acids. CDR3 loop: CASSYPQGGSDTQYF. In DNA, the CDR3 is TGTGCCAGCAGTTACCCGCAGGGAGGGTCGGATACGCAGTATTTT.

This clonotype turned up a few times. The V gene is TRBV20-1, the J gene TRBJ1-5; 7 nucleotides match TRBD1. The CDR3 contains 14 residues. CDR1 DFQATT and CDR2 SNEGSKA come from the germline V gene (reference sequence). V lost 0 bases to trimming and J lost 7 bases; unmatched junction nucleotides: 6. Here the CDR3 reads CSARDRGGQQPQHF. The CDR3 DNA sequence: TGCAGTGCTAGAGATAGAGGGGGCCAACAGCCCCAGCATTTT.

V and J are TRBV25-1 and TRBJ1-6; TRBD1 matches 7 bases. The CDR3 contains 13 residues. Germline V gene sequence: CDR1 MGHDK, CDR2 SYGVNS. The V and J ends lost 4 bases and 10 bases, in that order; junction bases with no gene match: 4. The CDR3 DNA reads as TGTGCCAGCAGTGGACAGGGTTACTCACCCCTCCACTTT. The encoded protein is CASSGQGYSPLHF.

The chain couples TRBV7-3 to TRBJ1-3; D gene uncertain. The CDR3 has 14 amino acids. Trimming pared 0 bases from V and 3 bases from J, leaving 6 bases between. The germline gives CDR1 SGHTA, CDR2 FQGTGA. CDR3 in amino acids: CASSLTGGGNTIYF. The CDR3 DNA is TGTGCCAGCAGCTTAACGGGAGGTGGAAACACCATATATTTT.

The V and J genes are TRBV20-1 and TRBJ2-3, with 10 bases that match TRBD1. The ends lost 2 bases at V and 4 bases at J; junction bases unmatched: 9. Germline V CDR1 and CDR2: DFQATT, SNEGSKA (reference sequence). The CDR3 has 16 amino acids. The CDR3 bases are TGCAGTGCTAGACCTCCGGGACAGGGGTGGGCAGATACGCAGTATTTT. It is translated as CSARPPGQGWADTQYF.

The chain carries TRBV20-1 and TRBJ2-2; D possibly uses TRBD1 or TRBD2 (5 bases each). This CDR3 region has 14 residues. Germline CDR1 and CDR2: DFQATT and SNEGSKA (reference sequence). The V end lost 6 bases, the J end lost 4 bases, and 15 bases lay between the germline ends. DNA for the CDR3: TGCAGTGCAGGTCGGGACCGCTCCACCGGGGAGCTGTTTTTT. This codes for CSAGRDRSTGELFF.

The chain employs TRBV7-2 and TRBJ2-7; 8 bases fit TRBD1. J was trimmed by 2 bases and V by 4 bases; bases with no gene match: 7. CDR3 length: 15 amino acids. Germline-derived CDR1 and CDR2 are SGHTA and FQGNSA. The CDR3: CASSSYRGWTYEQYF. Written as DNA, the CDR3 is TGTGCCAGCAGCTCCTACAGGGGGTGGACCTACGAGCAGTACTTC. The complete variable domain, with remaining parts taken from reference TRBV7-2 and TRBJ2-7, reads GAGVSQSPSNKVTEKGKDVELRCDPISGHTALYWYRQSLGQGLEFLIYFQGNSAPDKSGLPSDRFSAERTGGSVSTLTIQRTQQEDSAVYLCASSSYRGWTYEQYFGPGTRLTVT.

This clonotype was seen a handful of times. The chain recombines TRBV20-1 with TRBJ2-3, with 12 bases fitting TRBD2. The J segment lost 4 bases and the V segment lost 2 bases, leaving 1 base of the junction unmatched. This CDR3 is 14 amino acids long. Germline CDR1 DFQATT, CDR2 SNEGSKA (reference sequence). The CDR3, as DNA: TGCAGTGCTAGACTAGCGGGGGGGCCAGATACGCAGTATTTT. This sequence encodes CSARLAGGPDTQYF.

This clonotype turned up a few times. The V gene is TRBV20-1, the J gene TRBJ1-1, with D maybe TRBD1 (6 bases). The CDR3 has 16 amino acids. V was cut by 3 bases and J by 4 bases, with 21 bases left in between. The germline gives CDR1 DFQATT, CDR2 SNEGSKA (reference sequence). The CDR3 DNA sequence: TGCAGTGCTAGTGGGGGCTGGGCGGGGTCTGGCACTGAAGCTTTCTTT. This encodes CSASGGWAGSGTEAFF.

The table lists this clonotype with a few counts. The J gene is TRBJ1-1, the V gene TRBV20-1; D gene unclear. This CDR3 is built from 15 residues. Trimming removed 0 bases from V and 8 bases from J, with 19 bases in between. The germline V gene has CDR1 DFQATT and CDR2 SNEGSKA (reference sequence). The CDR3 loop is CSARDQTRARSEAFF. The CDR3 DNA reads as TGCAGTGCTAGAGATCAAACACGGGCGCGTAGCGAAGCTTTCTTT.

This chain links TRBV20-1 with TRBJ1-1; D is perhaps TRBD1 (6 bases). The CDR3 contains 13 residues. Germline assignment: CDR1 DFQATT and CDR2 SNEGSKA (reference sequence). V lost 3 bases and J lost 4, with 12 bases in between. The CDR3 reads CSARMGGGTEAFF. The CDR3 nucleotides are TGCAGTGCTAGGATGGGAGGGGGCACTGAAGCTTTCTTT.

The J gene is TRBJ2-1, the V gene TRBV6-5, with a possible D match to TRBD2 (6 bases). The CDR3 is 14 amino acids. Trimming removed 4 bases at V and 9 bases at J, with 16 bases between. Germline V gives CDR1 MNHEY, CDR2 SVGAGI. The DNA for the CDR3 is TGTGCCAGCAGTTCACGCGGAGGGTCGGGTGAGCAGTTCTTC. It codes for CASSSRGGSGEQFF.

The chain is built from TRBV4-3 and TRBJ1-5; D gene unclear. This CDR3 is 13 amino acids long. Germline V CDR1 and CDR2: LGHNA, YSLEER. Trimming cost V 0 bases and J 6 bases, with 6 bases left between them. CDR3 nucleotide sequence: TGCGCCAGCAGCCAAGATTCGAGTCAGCCCCAGCATTTT. Its protein is CASSQDSSQPQHF.

This rearrangement joins TRBV27 to TRBJ1-5, with D unclear. With 6 bases removed from V and 5 bases from J, the gap between germline ends came to 11 bases. CDR3 length equals 13 residues. Germline assignment: CDR1 MNHEY and CDR2 SMNVEV (reference sequence). For the CDR3, the DNA is TGTGCCAGCAGCCGGGATAACTATCAGCCCCAGCATTTT. Its translation is CASSRDNYQPQHF.

J is TRBJ2-5 and V is TRBV20-1; TRBD2 might be the D (5 bases). Per the germline V gene, CDR1 is DFQATT and CDR2 is SNEGSKA (reference sequence). Trimming pared 4 bases from V and 5 bases from J, leaving 17 bases between. The CDR3 has 14 amino acids. The CDR3 region has the DNA TGCAGTGCTAAGCAGACCGGGGTCTGGGAGACCCAGTACTTC. Translated: CSAKQTGVWETQYF.

The table lists this clonotype with a few counts. The gene calls are TRBV15 and TRBJ2-5; TRBD1 agrees at 7 bases. CDR3 length equals 16 residues. The V gene's germline CDR1 is LNHNV and CDR2 YYDKDF (reference sequence). With 0 bases clipped from V and 7 bases from J, the junction kept 11 bases outside the gene matches. CDR3 sequence reads: CATSRDTAGGRGTQYF. CDR3 in DNA: TGTGCCACCAGCAGAGACACTGCAGGGGGTCGAGGGACCCAGTACTTC.

V and J are TRBV15 and TRBJ2-5, with D perhaps assigned TRBD1 or TRBD2 (7 bases each). Germline lookup yields CDR1 LNHNV and CDR2 YYDKDF (reference sequence). The CDR3 consists of 16 residues. With 4 bases removed from V and 5 bases from J, the gap between germline ends came to 20 bases. The CDR3 sequence: CATSKGQRGGEETQYF. The CDR3 DNA follows: TGTGCCACCAGCAAGGGACAGCGTGGGGGGGAGGAGACCCAGTACTTC.